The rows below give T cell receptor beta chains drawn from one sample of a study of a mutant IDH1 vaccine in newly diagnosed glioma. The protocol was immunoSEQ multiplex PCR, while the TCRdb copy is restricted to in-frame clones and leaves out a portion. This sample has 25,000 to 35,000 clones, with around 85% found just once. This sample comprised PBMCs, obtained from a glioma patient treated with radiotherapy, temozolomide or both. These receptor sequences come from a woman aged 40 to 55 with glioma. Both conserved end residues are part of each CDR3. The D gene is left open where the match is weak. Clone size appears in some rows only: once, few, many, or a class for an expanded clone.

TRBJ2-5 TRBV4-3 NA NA TGCGCCAGCAGCCAAGAAGGGAAGACCCAGTACTTC CASSQEGKTQYF
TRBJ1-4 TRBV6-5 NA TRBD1 TGTGCCAGCAGTTACTCCGCGGCAGGGGGGTATGAAAAACTGTTTTTT CASSYSAAGGYEKLFF
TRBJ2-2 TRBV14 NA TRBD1 TGTGCCAGCAGCCAAACGACAGGGGGGGCCGGGGAGCTGTTTTTT CASSQTTGGAGELFF
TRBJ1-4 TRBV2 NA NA TGTGCCAGCATGTCAGGGGCGCGCGGAAAACTGTTTTTT CASMSGARGKLFF
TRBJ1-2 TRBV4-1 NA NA TGCGCCAGCAGCCAAGGGTCGGAGTCATTTTATGGCTACACCTTC CASSQGSESFYGYTF
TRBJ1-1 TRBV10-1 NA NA TGCGCCAGCAGTGAGTTGGGGAACACTGAAGCTTTCTTT CASSELGNTEAFF
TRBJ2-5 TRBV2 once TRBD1 TGTGCCAGCAGTGAATTTTCGGGACAGCAAGAGACCCAGTACTTC CASSEFSGQQETQYF
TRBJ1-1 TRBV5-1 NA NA TGCGCCAGCAGCTTACCGGGACGGAGAATTAACACTGAAGCTTTCTTT CASSLPGRRINTEAFF
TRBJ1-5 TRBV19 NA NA TGTGCCAGTAGTATAGAGGTAGGTCAGCCCCAGCATTTT CASSIEVGQPQHF
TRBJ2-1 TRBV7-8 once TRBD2 TGTGCCAGCAGCTCAGACGGGACTAGCGGGAGAAATGAGCAGTTCTTC CASSSDGTSGRNEQFF
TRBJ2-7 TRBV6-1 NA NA TGTGCCAGCAGTGAAGCGCTCGGGGCTGCGAGCTCCTACGAGCAGTACTTC CASSEALGAASSYEQYF
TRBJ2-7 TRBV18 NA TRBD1 TGTGCCAGCTCACCAGGGCCCACCGGGACAGGGTCCTACGAGCAGTACTTC CASSPGPTGTGSYEQYF
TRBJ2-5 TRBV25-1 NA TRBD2 TGTGCCAGCAGTCCCCTAAGGACTAGCGTATCGGAGACCCAGTACTTC CASSPLRTSVSETQYF
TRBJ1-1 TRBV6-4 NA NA TGTGCCAGCAGTGACCCTCGGACGGGTAAAGAGGGGAACACTGAAGCTTTCTTT CASSDPRTGKEGNTEAFF
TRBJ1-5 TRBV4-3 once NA TGCGCCAGCAGCCAAGATGTCCTCAGCAATCAGCCCCAGCATTTT CASSQDVLSNQPQHF
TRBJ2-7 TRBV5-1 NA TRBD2 TGCGCCAGCAGCTTGGAGGAGACGGGGCTAGCGGGAGTTTACGAGCAGTACTTC CASSLEETGLAGVYEQYF
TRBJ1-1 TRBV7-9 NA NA TGTGCCAGCAGCTTGGAGGGGCAGGGGACTGAAGCTTTCTTT CASSLEGQGTEAFF
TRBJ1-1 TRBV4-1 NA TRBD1 TGCGCCAGCAGCGGATGGGGGAGCCGGGACAGCACTGAAGCTTTCTTT CASSGWGSRDSTEAFF
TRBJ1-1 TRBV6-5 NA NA TGTGCCAGCAGTTACCTCACTGAAGCTTTCTTT CASSYLTEAFF
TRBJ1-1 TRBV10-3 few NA TGTGCCATCAGTGAGGGGGACACTGAAGCTTTCTTT CAISEGDTEAFF
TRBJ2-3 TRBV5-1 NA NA TGCGCCAGCAGCTTGGCCCAGACAGACACAGATACGCAGTATTTT CASSLAQTDTDTQYF
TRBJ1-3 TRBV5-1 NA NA TGCGCCAGCAGCCCGATCCCCCCACAGGGAACCTCTGGAAACACCATATATTTT CASSPIPPQGTSGNTIYF
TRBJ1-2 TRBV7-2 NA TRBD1 TGTGCCAGCAGCACCCGGACAGGGGGCTATGGCTACACCTTC CASSTRTGGYGYTF
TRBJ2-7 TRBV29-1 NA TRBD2 TGCAGCGTTCGACCCGGGGGGACCTACGAGCAGTACTTC CSVRPGGTYEQYF
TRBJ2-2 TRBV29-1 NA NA TGCAGCGTTGAACCCCCCGGAGGGGAGCTGTTTTTT CSVEPPGGELFF
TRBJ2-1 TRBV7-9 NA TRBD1 TGTGCCAGCAGCACAGGGGGGCGGGGACACAATGAGCAGTTCTTC CASSTGGRGHNEQFF
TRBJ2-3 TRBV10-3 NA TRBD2 TGTGCCATCAGTGAGTCTGTAGCGGGAGTAGCAGATACGCAGTATTTT CAISESVAGVADTQYF
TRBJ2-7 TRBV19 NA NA TGTGCCAGTAGTATTGGAGAGGCCTACGAGCAGTACTTC CASSIGEAYEQYF
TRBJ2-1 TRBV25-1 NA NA TGTGCCAGCAGTGGGAATTCCGGCTACAATGAGCAGTTCTTC CASSGNSGYNEQFF
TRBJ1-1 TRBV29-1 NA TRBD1 TGCAGCGTTGAAGCCGGACGGACAGGGTTGGGTGAAGCTTTCTTT CSVEAGRTGLGEAFF
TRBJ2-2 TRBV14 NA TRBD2 TGTGCCAGCAGCGCTCTGGGTGGGACTAGCGGCAACCTAGCGAACACCGGGGAGCTGTTTTTT CASSALGGTSGNLANTGELFF
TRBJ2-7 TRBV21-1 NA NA TGTGCCAGCAAGACAATGACCAAGACTACCTACGAGCAGTACTTC CASKTMTKTTYEQYF
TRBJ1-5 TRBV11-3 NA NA TGTGCCAGCAGCTTAATCAATCAGCCCCAGCATTTT CASSLINQPQHF
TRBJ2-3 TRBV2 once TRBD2 TGTGCCAGCAGCCGGACTAGCGGGAGTGCAGATACGCAGTATTTT CASSRTSGSADTQYF
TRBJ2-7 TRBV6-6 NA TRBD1 TGTGCCAGCTCGGGGACAGCAAATTCCTACGAGCAGTACTTC CASSGTANSYEQYF
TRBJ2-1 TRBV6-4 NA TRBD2 TGTGCCAGCAGTGACTCGATAGCTAGCGGGAATGAGCAGTTCTTC CASSDSIASGNEQFF
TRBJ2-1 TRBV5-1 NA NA TGCGCCAGCAGCTTGGGGACAGCAGGGCTAGCTTACAATGAGCAGTTCTTC CASSLGTAGLAYNEQFF
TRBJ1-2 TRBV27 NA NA TGTGCCAGCAGTGGGGGTGGGACCGAGCCGGACTATGGCTACACCTTC CASSGGGTEPDYGYTF
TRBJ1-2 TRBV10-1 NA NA TGCGCCAGCAGTGGACCGGGATCTAACTATGGCTACACCTTC CASSGPGSNYGYTF
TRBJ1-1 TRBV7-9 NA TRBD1 TGTGCCAGCAGTTTAGGACAGGGCACTGAAGCTTTCTTT CASSLGQGTEAFF
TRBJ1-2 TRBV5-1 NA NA TGCGCCAGCAGCTTGGCGACGGAAGTTTCTGGCTACACCTTC CASSLATEVSGYTF
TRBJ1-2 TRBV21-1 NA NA TGTGCCAGCAGCCAACAGACGGACAACTATGGCTACACCTTC CASSQQTDNYGYTF
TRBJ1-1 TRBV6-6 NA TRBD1 TGTGCCAGCAGGACCGGGACAGGGGGAGGAACTGAAGCTTTCTTT CASRTGTGGGTEAFF
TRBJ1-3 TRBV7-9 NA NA TGTGCCAGCAGCTTAATAGGGAATGGAAACACCATATATTTT CASSLIGNGNTIYF
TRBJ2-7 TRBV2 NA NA TGTGCCAGCAGTGCCCTTGGTTTCTCCTACGAGCAGTACTTC CASSALGFSYEQYF
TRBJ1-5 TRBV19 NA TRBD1 TGTGCCAGTAGTGGGGAGGGACAGGGGTCCCTGGCAGTCCATTTT CASSGEGQGSLAVHF
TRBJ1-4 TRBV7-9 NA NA TGTGCCAGCAGCAGAGGTGGGGATGAAAAACTGTTTTTT CASSRGGDEKLFF
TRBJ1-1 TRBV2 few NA TGTGCCAGCAGCGCAGGGACTGAAGCTTTCTTT CASSAGTEAFF
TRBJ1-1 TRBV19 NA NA TGTGCCAGTAGTATCCTCCAGGGGAACACTGAAGCTTTCTTT CASSILQGNTEAFF